Listed below are T cell receptor beta chains from one sample, sequenced in a study of blood T cells in healthy people across ages. One entry per CDR3 protein results from TCRdb running MiXCR on the 5' RACE reads. The data hold about 640,000 distinct CDR3 sequences, with roughly 58% observed a single time. Sequencing input: blood. Receptors originate from a man between 60 and 75 years old in good health. The CDR3 runs from the conserved cysteine through the conserved F or W. The D gene is left open where the match is weak. Some rows have no size entry. The others give once, few or many, or a class for an expanded clone.

abundance | j_gene | v_gene | d_gene | CDR3aa | CDR3nt
- | TRBJ2-3 | TRBV3-1 | - | CASSLFTGTTSTDTQYF | TGTGCCAGCAGCCTATTTACCGGGACAACTAGCACGGATACGCAGTATTTT
- | TRBJ2-6 | TRBV4-2 | TRBD2 | CASSQDFGLAGANVLTF | TGTGCCAGCAGCCAAGATTTCGGACTAGCTGGGGCCAACGTCCTGACTTTC
- | TRBJ1-1 | TRBV20-1 | - | CSARGVLRADNTEAFF | TGCAGTGCTAGGGGGGTTTTAAGGGCAGATAACACTGAAGCTTTCTTT
few | TRBJ2-3 | TRBV4-2 | - | CASSQGMGTDTQYF | TGTGCCAGCAGCCAAGGTATGGGCACAGATACGCAGTATTTT
- | TRBJ2-1 | TRBV7-2 | TRBD2 | CASSLTGTRHREQFF | TGTGCCAGCAGCCTCACCGGGACTAGGCATCGGGAGCAGTTCTTC
- | TRBJ2-1 | TRBV20-1 | TRBD2 | CSAREGGGYNEQFF | TGCAGTGCTAGAGAGGGGGGAGGGTACAATGAGCAGTTCTTC
- | TRBJ1-1 | TRBV21-1 | - | CASSRGLENTEAFF | TGTGCCAGCAGCAGGGGGCTCGAGAACACTGAAGCTTTCTTT
- | TRBJ1-1 | TRBV28 | - | CASSPGSRRTEAFF | TGTGCCAGCAGTCCCGGGTCGCGGAGGACTGAAGCTTTCTTT
- | TRBJ2-4 | TRBV29-1 | TRBD1 | CSVRQGENIQYF | TGCAGCGTTCGACAGGGGGAAAACATTCAGTACTTC
few | TRBJ2-5 | TRBV29-1 | TRBD2 | CSVEEGLAGAWKETQYF | TGCAGCGTTGAAGAAGGACTAGCGGGGGCCTGGAAGGAGACCCAGTACTTC
few | TRBJ2-5 | TRBV7-2 | - | CASSIIREETQYF | TGTGCCAGCAGCATTATCAGGGAAGAGACCCAGTACTTC
- | TRBJ2-7 | TRBV6-2/TRBV6-3 | TRBD2 | CASSYGTSGGDEQYF | TGTGCCAGCAGTTACGGGACTAGCGGGGGCGACGAGCAGTACTTC
- | TRBJ2-3 | TRBV2 | - | CASSEDGGAPTDTQYF | TGTGCCAGCAGTGAAGATGGCGGGGCGCCCACAGATACGCAGTATTTT
few | TRBJ2-7 | TRBV6-1 | TRBD2 | CASGTSGGVYEQYF | TGTGCCAGCGGGACTAGCGGTGGGGTTTACGAGCAGTACTTC
- | TRBJ2-3 | TRBV7-9 | - | CASSLVSEADTQYF | TGTGCCAGCAGCTTAGTATCGGAAGCAGATACGCAGTATTTT
- | TRBJ2-5 | TRBV13 | TRBD2 | CASSLGRGGPETQYF | TGTGCCAGCAGCTTAGGACGGGGGGGGCCGGAGACCCAGTACTTC
- | TRBJ2-1 | TRBV25-1 | TRBD2 | CASSERAGGQFGQFF | TGTGCCAGCAGTGAGAGAGCGGGGGGGCAGTTCGGGCAGTTCTTC
- | TRBJ2-7 | TRBV11-2 | TRBD1 | CASSLDEGQALYEQYF | TGTGCCAGCAGCTTAGATGAAGGACAGGCCCTCTACGAGCAGTACTTC
- | TRBJ1-1 | TRBV10-3 | TRBD1 | CAISLTGVTSEAFF | TGTGCCATCAGTTTGACAGGGGTGACGAGTGAAGCTTTCTTT
few | TRBJ2-5 | TRBV2 | - | CATPGGNVLSQVPQYF | TGTGCCACCCCCGGGGGCAACGTCCTCAGTCAAGTGCCCCAGTACTTC
- | TRBJ2-7 | TRBV18 | TRBD1 | CASSPGQGTWIEQYF | TGTGCCAGCTCACCCGGACAGGGCACTTGGATCGAGCAGTACTTC
- | TRBJ2-1 | TRBV29-1 | - | CSVSRGYDEQFF | TGCAGCGTTTCTCGGGGGTACGATGAGCAGTTCTTC
- | TRBJ1-4 | TRBV6-6 | - | CASSYGNEKLFF | TGTGCCAGCAGTTACGGGAATGAAAAACTGTTTTTT
- | TRBJ1-1 | TRBV5-1 | - | CASSPDGGNTQAFF | TGCGCCAGCAGCCCCGATGGGGGAAATACACAAGCTTTCTTT
- | TRBJ2-1 | TRBV29-1 | TRBD1 | CSVEVWDSNYNEQFF | TGCAGCGTTGAAGTTTGGGACAGCAATTACAATGAGCAGTTCTTC
many | TRBJ2-4 | TRBV2 | TRBD1 | CASSADRVNIQYF | TGTGCCAGCAGCGCTGACAGGGTAAACATTCAGTACTTC
- | TRBJ2-3 | TRBV4-1 | TRBD2 | CASSPGPTSGRGTDTQYF | TGCGCCAGCAGCCCGGGACCTACTAGCGGGCGCGGCACAGATACGCAGTATTTT
few | TRBJ1-2 | TRBV20-1 | - | CSAPGTVYGYTF | TGCAGTGCTCCCGGGACCGTCTATGGCTACACCTTC
- | TRBJ2-1 | TRBV6-1 | TRBD2 | CAIKPGTSAYNEQFF | TGTGCCATCAAACCCGGGACTAGCGCCTACAATGAGCAGTTCTTC
- | TRBJ1-1 | TRBV5-4 | - | CASSIDPRSTEAFF | TGCGCCAGCAGCATAGACCCCCGGAGCACTGAAGCTTTCTTT
- | TRBJ2-7 | TRBV18 | - | CASSPAGDEQYF | TGTGCCAGCTCACCAGCGGGCGACGAGCAGTACTTC